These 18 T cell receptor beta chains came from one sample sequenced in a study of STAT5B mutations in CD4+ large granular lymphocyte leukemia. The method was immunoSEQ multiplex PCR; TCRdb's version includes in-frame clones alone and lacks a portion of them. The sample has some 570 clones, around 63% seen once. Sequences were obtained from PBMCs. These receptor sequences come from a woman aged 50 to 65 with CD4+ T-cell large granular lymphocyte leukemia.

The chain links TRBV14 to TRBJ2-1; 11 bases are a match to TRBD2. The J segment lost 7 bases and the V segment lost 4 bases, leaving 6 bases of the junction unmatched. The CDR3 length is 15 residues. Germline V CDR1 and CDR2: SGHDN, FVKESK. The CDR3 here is CASSPTSGIWNEQFF. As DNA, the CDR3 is TGTGCCAGCAGCCCGACTAGCGGGATATGGAATGAGCAGTTCTTC. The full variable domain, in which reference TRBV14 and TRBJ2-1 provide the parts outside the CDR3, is EAGVTQFPSHSVIEKGQTVTLRCDPISGHDNLYWYRRVMGKEIKFLLHFVKESKQDESGMPNNRFLAERTGGTYSTLKVQPAELEDSGVYFCASSPTSGIWNEQFFGPGTRLTVL.

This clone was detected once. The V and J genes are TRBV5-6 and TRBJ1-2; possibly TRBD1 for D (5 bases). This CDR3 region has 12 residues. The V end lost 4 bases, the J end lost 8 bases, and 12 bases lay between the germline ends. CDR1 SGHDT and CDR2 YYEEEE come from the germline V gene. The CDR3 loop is CASSRGPGGYTF. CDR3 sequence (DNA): TGTGCCAGCAGCCGGGGCCCGGGGGGCTACACCTTC.

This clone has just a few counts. The CDR3 region has the DNA TGTGCCATCAGGGAGACAGGGGGCGAGGGCACTGAAGCTTTCTTT. The encoded protein is CAIRETGGEGTEAFF. The chain is built from TRBV10-3 and TRBJ1-1; 10 bases line up with TRBD1. V shed 6 bases, J shed 4 bases, and the junction held 8 bases outside the gene matches. CDR3 size: 15 residues. Per germline, CDR1 ENHRY and CDR2 SYGVKD.

The CDR3 protein is CAISETWEGSYNEQFF. In nucleotides, the CDR3 is TGTGCCATCAGTGAGACGTGGGAGGGCTCCTACAATGAGCAGTTCTTC. The chain recombines TRBV10-3 with TRBJ2-1; 7 bases are a match to TRBD2. The CDR3 covers 16 residues. Germline values: CDR1 ENHRY, CDR2 SYGVKD. The J segment lost 0 bases and the V segment lost 2 bases, leaving 4 bases of the junction unmatched.

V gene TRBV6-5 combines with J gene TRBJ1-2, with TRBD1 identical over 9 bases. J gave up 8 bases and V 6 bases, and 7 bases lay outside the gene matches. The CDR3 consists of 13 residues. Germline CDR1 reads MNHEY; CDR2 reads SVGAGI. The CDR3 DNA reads TGTGCCAGCAGACCACAGGGGGCGGGAGGCTACACCTTC. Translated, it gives CASRPQGAGGYTF.

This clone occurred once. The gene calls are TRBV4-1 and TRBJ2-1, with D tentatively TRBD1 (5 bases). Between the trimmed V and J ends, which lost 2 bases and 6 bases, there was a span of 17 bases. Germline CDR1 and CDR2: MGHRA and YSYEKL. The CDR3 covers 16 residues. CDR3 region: CASSQLPRVQSNEQFF. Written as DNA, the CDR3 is TGCGCCAGCAGCCAACTGCCCAGGGTACAGTCCAATGAGCAGTTCTTC.

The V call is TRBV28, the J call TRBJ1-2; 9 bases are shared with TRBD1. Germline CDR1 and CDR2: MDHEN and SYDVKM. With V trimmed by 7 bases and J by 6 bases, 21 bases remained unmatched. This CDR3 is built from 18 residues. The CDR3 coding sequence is TGTGCCAGCAAATCCCGCGGGGGGACAGGGTCTCTCTTGGATGGCTACACCTTC. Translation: CASKSRGGTGSLLDGYTF.

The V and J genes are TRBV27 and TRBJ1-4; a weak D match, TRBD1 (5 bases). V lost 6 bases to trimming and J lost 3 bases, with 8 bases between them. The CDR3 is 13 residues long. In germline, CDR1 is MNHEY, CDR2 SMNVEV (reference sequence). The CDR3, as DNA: TGTGCCAGCAGCGACAGCGCTAATGAAAAACTGTTTTTT. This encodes CASSDSANEKLFF. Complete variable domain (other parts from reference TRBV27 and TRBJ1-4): EAQVTQNPRYLITVTGKKLTVTCSQNMNHEYMSWYRQDPGLGLRQIYYSMNVEVTDKGDVPEGYKVSRKEKRNFPLILESPSPNQTSLYFCASSDSANEKLFFGSGTQLSVL.

The CDR3: CASSLGLVSTDTQYF. The DNA of the CDR3 is TGTGCCAGCAGCTTGGGTCTAGTGAGCACAGATACGCAGTATTTT. The V call is TRBV7-9, the J call TRBJ2-3, with unresolved D. The CDR3 covers 15 residues. CDR1 SEHNR and CDR2 FQNEAQ come from the germline V gene (reference sequence). The V end lost 3 bases, the J end lost 0 bases, and 10 bases lay between the germline ends.

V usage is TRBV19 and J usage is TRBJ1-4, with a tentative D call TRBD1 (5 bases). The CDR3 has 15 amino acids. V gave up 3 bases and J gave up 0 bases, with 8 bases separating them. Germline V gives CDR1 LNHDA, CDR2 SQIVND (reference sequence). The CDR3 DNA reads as TGTGCCAGTAGTATGGGGGTTGCAACTAATGAAAAACTGTTTTTT. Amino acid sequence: CASSMGVATNEKLFF.

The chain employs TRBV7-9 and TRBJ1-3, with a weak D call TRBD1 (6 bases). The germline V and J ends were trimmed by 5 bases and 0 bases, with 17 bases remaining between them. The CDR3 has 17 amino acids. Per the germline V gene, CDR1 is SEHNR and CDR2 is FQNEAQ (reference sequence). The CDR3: CASSPRTAFISGNTIYF. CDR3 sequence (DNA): TGTGCCAGCAGCCCCCGGACAGCCTTCATCTCTGGAAACACCATATATTTT.

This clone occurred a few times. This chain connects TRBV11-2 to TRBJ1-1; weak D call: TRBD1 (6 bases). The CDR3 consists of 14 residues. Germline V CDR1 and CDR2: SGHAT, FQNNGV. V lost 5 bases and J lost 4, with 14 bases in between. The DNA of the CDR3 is TGTGCCAGCAGCATCGAAGGGGGGTTCACTGAAGCTTTCTTT. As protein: CASSIEGGFTEAFF.

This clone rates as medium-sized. The CDR3 is CASSSPGLLSRNEQFF. For the CDR3, the DNA is TGTGCCAGCAGCTCCCCGGGACTCCTAAGTCGCAATGAGCAGTTCTTC. The J gene is TRBJ2-1, the V gene TRBV7-9; a possible D gene is TRBD2 (6 bases). The CDR3 spans 16 residues. The V and J ends lost 4 bases and 6 bases respectively, with 19 bases between them. Germline V gene data show CDR1 as SEHNR and CDR2 as FQNEAQ (reference sequence).

This CDR3 is CASSKQGGSYEQYF. CDR3 bases: TGTGCCAGTAGCAAACAGGGTGGGTCCTACGAGCAGTACTTC. The chain carries TRBV19 and TRBJ2-7; the D gene is possibly TRBD1 (6 bases). The CDR3 has 14 amino acids. V was pared by 6 bases and J by 1 base, with 13 bases between. Germline loops: CDR1 LNHDA, CDR2 SQIVND (reference sequence).

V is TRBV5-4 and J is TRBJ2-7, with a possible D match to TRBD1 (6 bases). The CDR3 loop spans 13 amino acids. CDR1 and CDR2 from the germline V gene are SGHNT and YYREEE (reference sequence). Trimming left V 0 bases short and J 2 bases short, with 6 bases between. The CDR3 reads CASSLGDTYEQYF. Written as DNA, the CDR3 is TGTGCCAGCAGCTTGGGGGACACCTACGAGCAGTACTTC. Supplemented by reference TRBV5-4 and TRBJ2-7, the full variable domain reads ETGVTQSPTHLIKTRGQQVTLRCSSQSGHNTVSWYQQALGQGPQFIFQYYREEENGRGNFPPRFSGLQFPNYSSELNVNALELDDSALYLCASSLGDTYEQYFGPGTRLTVT.

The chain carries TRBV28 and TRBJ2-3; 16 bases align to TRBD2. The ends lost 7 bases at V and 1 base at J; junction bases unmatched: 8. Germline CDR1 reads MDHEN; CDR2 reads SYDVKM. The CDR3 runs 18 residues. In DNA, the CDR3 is TGTGCCAGCACCCTCGGGACTAGCGGGAGGGCAGGCACAGATACGCAGTATTTT. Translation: CASTLGTSGRAGTDTQYF. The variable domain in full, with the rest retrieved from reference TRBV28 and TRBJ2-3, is DVKVTQSSRYLVKRTGEKVFLECVQDMDHENMFWYRQDPGLGLRLIYFSYDVKMKEKGDIPEGYSVSREKKERFSLILESASTNQTSMYLCASTLGTSGRAGTDTQYFGPGTRLTVL.

CDR3 DNA: TGTGCCAGCTCACCACAGACAGTCGCCGGAGATACGCAGTATTTT. Translating gives CASSPQTVAGDTQYF. The V and J genes are TRBV18 and TRBJ2-3; D is perhaps TRBD1 (5 bases). This CDR3 region has 15 residues. CDR1 is KGHSH, CDR2 LQKENI, per germline. Trimming took 1 base from V and 5 from J, leaving 13 bases between them. Variable domain in full (rest from reference TRBV18 and TRBJ2-3): NAGVMQNPRHLVRRRGQEARLRCSPMKGHSHVYWYRQLPEEGLKFMVYLQKENIIDESGMPKERFSAEFPKEGPSILRIQQVVRGDSAAYFCASSPQTVAGDTQYFGPGTRLTVL.

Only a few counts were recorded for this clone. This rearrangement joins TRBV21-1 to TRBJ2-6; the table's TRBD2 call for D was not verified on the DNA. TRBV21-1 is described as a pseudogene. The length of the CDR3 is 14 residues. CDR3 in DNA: TGTGCCAGCAGCATTCGGTCTGGGGCCAACGTCCTGACTTTC. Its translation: CASSIRSGANVLTF.